These T cell receptor beta chains were read from a single sample in a study of T cell repertoires in cytomegalovirus infection. TCRdb ran MiXCR on the reads and lists one entry per CDR3 protein. Among 200,000 to 300,000 distinct CDR3 sequences listed, approximately 8.3% were seen once. The source material was PBMCs. The receptors were gathered from a human donor in good health (CMV status not recorded). Some clones in this sample may be carry-over from other donors' samples. The conserved cysteine and the conserved F or W are not part of the CDR3 here. The order of the fields is V gene, CDR3 protein.

>TRBV28
ASSLIGGDGGYT
>TRBV20-1
SARRSSYEQY
>TRBV12-3/TRBV12-4
ASSLEGSSSGNTIY
>TRBV7-2
ASSEGQANTEAF
>TRBV20-1
SARAGTSGSLEQF
>TRBV11-2
ASSLAPGNPFGEKLF
>TRBV27
ASRSHGTNTEAF
>TRBV7-8
ASSLGQGAHEQY
>TRBV6-5
ASSYATGFQGLF
>TRBV12-3/TRBV12-4
ASSFGWLGESSYNEQF
>TRBV12-5
ASVPGQAYNEQF
>TRBV4-2
ASSQASGGRVTQY
>TRBV11-3
ASRPGGADTGELF
>TRBV6-1
ASKGGVYQPQH
>TRBV7-2
ASSLDPTGSGNTIY
>TRBV19
ASSIQGRRNIQY
>TRBV7-2
ASSLVGGYATNEKLF
>TRBV6-2/TRBV6-3
ASSKRRVTTNEKLF
>TRBV5-1
ASSFELSYEQY
>TRBV7-2
ASSFGQASNQPQH
>TRBV12-5
ASGTSGRRNEQY
>TRBV5-1
ASSSESGNTDTQY
>TRBV30
AWSASVGFYEQY
>TRBV6-1
ASRDGGLAAINIQY
>TRBV6-2/TRBV6-3
ASSPNLGTSAKQY
>TRBV7-2
ASSLAAGGSQPQH
>TRBV12-5
ASGLRSDQPQH
>TRBV7-8
ASSPPWGASGGSDTQY
>TRBV7-8
ASSLVGGLGNQPQH
>TRBV28
ASSRPTGKDSPLH
>TRBV6-2/TRBV6-3
ASSRRGLSENQPQH
>TRBV4-3
ASSQEWGTTYEKLF
>TRBV5-6
ASSLTGQRATDTQY
>TRBV7-2
ASSSRDRGRGTEAF
>TRBV2
ASSEPPFFGYT
>TRBV7-8
ASSLVAGGGYT
>TRBV30
AWSIRGGVLYEQY
>TRBV7-2
ASSLVGTSTDTQY
>TRBV20-1
SAREDPTQNTEAF
>TRBV2
ASSDTAGFQPQH